The clone carrying this TCR beta chain was detected a few times. The antigen remains undetermined. The study ran its PCR with 60 Vbeta and 13 Jbeta primers. Assay: immunoSEQ multiplex PCR; the TCRdb copy retains only in-frame clones and omits some. The table includes about 200,000 clones, around 77% detected once. The data stem from a study of cytomegalovirus exposure and HLA in healthy donors. Study summary: As released early, the data held 65 million to 90 million unique TCRs from HLA-typed donors. Study-wide results and caveats: There were around 160 TCR beta chains listed as cytomegalovirus-associated. In a later analysis, TCR beta V- and J-gene trimming showed a link to a missense DCLRE1C variant. Some highly shared sequence variants likely arose as a pipeline artifact.

Per the germline V gene, CDR1 is GTSNPN and CDR2 is SVGIG (reference sequence). Trimming shortened V by 7 bases and J by 0 bases, and 17 bases separated the two germline ends. This CDR3 is built from 15 residues. Source material: PBMCs. The sequence came from a woman under 40 in good health and CMV-seronegative. The V and J genes are TRBV30 and TRBJ2-3, with D possibly being TRBD2 (7 bases). CDR3 nucleotide sequence: TGTGCCTTCCAGGGCGGGGGCCCTAGCACAGATACGCAGTATTTT. It codes for CAFQGGGPSTDTQYF. The variable domain in full, completed from reference TRBV30 and TRBJ2-3, reads SQTIHQWPATLVQPVGSPLSLECTVEGTSNPNLYWYRQAAGRGLQLLFYSVGIGQISSEVPQNLSASRPQDRQFILSSKKLLLSDSGFYLCAFQGGGPSTDTQYFGPGTRLTVL.